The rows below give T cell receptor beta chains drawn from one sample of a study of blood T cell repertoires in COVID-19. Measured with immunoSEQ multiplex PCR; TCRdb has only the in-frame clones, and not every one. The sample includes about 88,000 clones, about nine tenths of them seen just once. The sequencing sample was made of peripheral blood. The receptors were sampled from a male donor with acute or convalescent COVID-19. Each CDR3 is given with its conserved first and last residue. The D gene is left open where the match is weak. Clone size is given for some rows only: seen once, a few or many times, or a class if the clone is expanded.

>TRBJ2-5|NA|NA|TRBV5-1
TGCGCCAGCAGCTTGGGACGGGAGGAGACCCAGTACTTC
CASSLGREETQYF
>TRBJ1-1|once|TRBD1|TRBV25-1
TGTGCCAGCACCTACAGGGGCATGAACACTGAAGCTTTCTTT
CASTYRGMNTEAFF
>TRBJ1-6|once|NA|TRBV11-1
TGTGCCAGCAGCCGGGACTTTCAAAATTCACCCCTCCACTTT
CASSRDFQNSPLHF
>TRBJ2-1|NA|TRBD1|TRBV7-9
TGTGCCAGCAGCTCCGGACAGGGCGGACCTGAGGCTGAGCAGTTCTTC
CASSSGQGGPEAEQFF
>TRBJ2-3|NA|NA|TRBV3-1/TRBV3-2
TGTGCCAGCAGCCAAGACCTAGCTTCAGATACGCAGTATTTT
CASSQDLASDTQYF
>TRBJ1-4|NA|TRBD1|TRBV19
TGTGCCAGTAGTATGGGACAGAGGGGTGAAAAACTGTTTTTT
CASSMGQRGEKLFF
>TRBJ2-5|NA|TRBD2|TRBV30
TGTGCCTGGAATAGCGGGGGGGCCGGAGAGACCCAGTACTTC
CAWNSGGAGETQYF
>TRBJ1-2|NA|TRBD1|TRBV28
TGTGCCAGCAGAGCCCCCGAGGGACAGAACTATGGCTACACCTTC
CASRAPEGQNYGYTF
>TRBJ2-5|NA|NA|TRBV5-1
TGCGCCAGCAGCTTACCAGACATCCAAGAGACCCAGTACTTC
CASSLPDIQETQYF
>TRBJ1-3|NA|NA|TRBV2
TGTGCCAGCAGTGAAGCGCAGGCAGGGCCTGGAAACACCATATATTTT
CASSEAQAGPGNTIYF
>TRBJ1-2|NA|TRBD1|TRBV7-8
TGTGCCAGCAGCTTAAGGCCCCAGGGGGCGGGGCATGGCTACACCTTC
CASSLRPQGAGHGYTF
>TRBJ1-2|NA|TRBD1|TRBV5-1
TGCGCCAGCAGCCTTGGCGGGACAGGGGGCGAGTATGGCTACACCTTC
CASSLGGTGGEYGYTF
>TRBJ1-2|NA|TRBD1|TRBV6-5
TGTGCCAGCAGCTATCACAGGGGGCTCGGGGGCTACACCTTC
CASSYHRGLGGYTF
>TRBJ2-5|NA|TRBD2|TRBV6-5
TGTGCCAGCAGAGCCCCGGGGGGAAAGACCCAGTACTTC
CASRAPGGKTQYF
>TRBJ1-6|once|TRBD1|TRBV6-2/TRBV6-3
TGTGCCAGCAGCAGTCCCGGGACAGGGAATTCACCCCTCCACTTT
CASSSPGTGNSPLHF
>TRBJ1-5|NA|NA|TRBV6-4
TGTGCCAGTGGGGGGGGTCCCGATCAGCCCCAGCATTTT
CASGGGPDQPQHF
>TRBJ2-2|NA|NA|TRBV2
TGTGCCAGCAGTGAGGGTGGGGGCGCCGGCACCGGGGAGCTGTTTTTT
CASSEGGGAGTGELFF
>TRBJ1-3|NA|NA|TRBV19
TGTGCCAGTAGTACCGGGGAGAGCTCTGGAAACACCATATATTTT
CASSTGESSGNTIYF
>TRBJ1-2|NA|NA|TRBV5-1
TGCGCCAGCAGCCTAACCGGGACTCCCTTGGGCTACACCTTC
CASSLTGTPLGYTF
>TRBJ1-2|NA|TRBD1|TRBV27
TGTGCCAGCAGTTTTCCCCGGGACAGGGGACGGTGGGGCTATGGCTACACCTTC
CASSFPRDRGRWGYGYTF
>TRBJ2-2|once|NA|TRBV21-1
TGTGCCAGCAAGACCCCGGGGGACAGGGGGCAGGGCGGGGAGCTGTTTTTT
CASKTPGDRGQGGELFF
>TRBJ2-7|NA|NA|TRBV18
TGTGCCAGCTCATCAAAATACGAGCAGTACTTC
CASSSKYEQYF
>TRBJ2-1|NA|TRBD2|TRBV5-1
TGCGCCAGCAGCTTGCGGCTAGCGGGGGAGCAGTTCTTC
CASSLRLAGEQFF
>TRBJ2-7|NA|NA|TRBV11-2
TGTGCCAGCAGCACTTTAGAAGGGGCTAGATACTCCTACGAGCAGTACTTC
CASSTLEGARYSYEQYF
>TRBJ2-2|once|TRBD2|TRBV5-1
TGCGCCAGCAGCTTGGCTAGCGGGGGGGCCATCGGGGAGCTGTTTTTT
CASSLASGGAIGELFF
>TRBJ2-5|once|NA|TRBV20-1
TGCAGTGCTAGTTCCTCACTGACCCAGTACTTC
CSASSSLTQYF
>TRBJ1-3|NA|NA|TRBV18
TGTGCCAGCTCACTGCAAACAGGTCCCTCTGGAAACACCATATATTTT
CASSLQTGPSGNTIYF
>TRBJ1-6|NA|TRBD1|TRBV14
TGTGCCACACGACAGGGTTATAATTCACCCCTCCACTTT
CATRQGYNSPLHF